The entry below gives a single T cell receptor (beta chain) sequence along with its context. Produced via immunoSEQ multiplex PCR; TCRdb's table is partial and in-frame only. The repertoire holds some 640,000 clones, roughly nine tenths seen once, with 1.5% in the top ten. Treatment denoted: some 20 received Ad26.COV2.S at low or high dose, single or two shots; about 5 received placebo; per-sample allocation not given. Sample collection was performed on day 63 after the first vaccine or placebo injection. Aged 18-55 years, donor was enrolled in Boston in about 2020. The sample comes from a study of Ad26.COV2.S vaccination and SARS-CoV-2 variants. Study context: Ad26.COV2.S shots went into the muscle once or twice, 56 days apart.

CDR1 SEHNR and CDR2 FQNEAQ come from the germline V gene (reference sequence). V was clipped by 3 bases and J by 3 bases, with 11 bases between them. The CDR3 has 14 amino acids. This specimen consisted of peripheral blood, obtained in a trial of Ad26.COV2.S vaccine versus placebo. The gene calls are TRBV7-9 and TRBJ2-5; the D gene is possibly TRBD1 (6 bases). This sequence originates from a person between 18 and 59 years old who received the Ad26.COV2.S COVID-19 vaccine or a placebo. As DNA, the CDR3 is TGTGCCAGCAGCTTCTGGACAGAGGAAGAGACCCAGTACTTC. Translating gives CASSFWTEEETQYF.